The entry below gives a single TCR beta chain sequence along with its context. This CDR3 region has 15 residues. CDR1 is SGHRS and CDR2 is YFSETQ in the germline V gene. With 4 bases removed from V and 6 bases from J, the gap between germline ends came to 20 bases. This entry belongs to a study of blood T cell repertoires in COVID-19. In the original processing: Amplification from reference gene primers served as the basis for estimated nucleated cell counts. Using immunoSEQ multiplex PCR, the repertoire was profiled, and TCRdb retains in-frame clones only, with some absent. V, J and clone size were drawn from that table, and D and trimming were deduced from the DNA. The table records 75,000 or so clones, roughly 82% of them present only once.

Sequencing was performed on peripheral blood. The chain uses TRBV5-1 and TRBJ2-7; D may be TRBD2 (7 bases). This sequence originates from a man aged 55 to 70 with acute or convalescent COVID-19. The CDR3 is CASSPFAGAGSEQYF. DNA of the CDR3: TGCGCCAGCAGCCCCTTCGCGGGGGCGGGGAGCGAGCAGTACTTC.